A single sample gave rise to the 23 T cell receptor beta chains below, sequenced in a study of regulatory T cells in long-lasting Graves disease. Library construction for TCR beta used iRepertoire HTBI primers and Arm-PCR of CDR3 regions. TCRdb recomputed calls from the multiplex PCR reads with MiXCR, one row per CDR3 protein. The repertoire has under 300,000 distinct CDR3 sequences, 15% to 20% of them found once; the top ten carry around 15%. Time point defined: newly diagnosed GD, antithyroid drugs for less than 3 months. The TCR library was made from RNA extracted from PBMCs. These data were likewise used in another study, on T cells in Graves' hyperthyroidism and ophthalmopathy.

Material: peripheral blood mononuclear cells (PBMCs), obtained at new diagnosis, from a patient treated with antithyroid drugs. Receptors originate from a woman aged 30 to 39 with Graves disease.

This clonotype was detected many times. The chain employs TRBV5-6 and TRBJ2-3; 7 positions match TRBD1. Looked up from germline, CDR1 is SGHDT and CDR2 is YYEEEE. The CDR3 totals 15 residues. V was clipped by 4 bases and J by 2 bases; unmatched bases: 7. The chain's CDR3 is CASSVDRASTDTQYF. In DNA, the CDR3 is TGTGCCAGCAGCGTCGACAGGGCGTCCACAGATACGCAGTATTTT.

This clonotype was observed at least ten times. A much larger clone sits a single nucleotide away, making a read error possible. V and J are TRBV2 and TRBJ2-7; D is unresolved. The CDR3 sequence is 11 residues long. Germline CDR1 SNHLY, CDR2 FYNNEI. The CDR3 spells CTSSEVYEQYF. The DNA for the CDR3 is TGTACCAGCAGTGAAGTTTACGAGCAGTACTTC.

The chain employs TRBV5-1 and TRBJ1-2; D is undetermined. The CDR3 has 15 residues. V lost 0 bases and J lost 1, with 10 bases in between. Looked up from germline, CDR1 is SGHRS and CDR2 is YFSETQ. The CDR3 reads CASSLDLQNNYGYTF. The CDR3 DNA reads as TGCGCCAGCAGCTTGGATCTGCAGAATAACTATGGCTACACCTTC. The full variable domain, in which reference TRBV5-1 and TRBJ1-2 provide the parts outside the CDR3, is KAGVTQTPRYLIKTRGQQVTLSCSPISGHRSVSWYQQTPGQGLQFLFEYFSETQRNKGNFPGRFSGRQFSNSRSEMNVSTLELGDSALYLCASSLDLQNNYGYTFGSGTRLTVV.

This clonotype was seen ten or more times. The V gene is TRBV6-1, the J gene TRBJ1-1; D possibly corresponds to TRBD1 (5 bases). Germline lookup yields CDR1 MNHNS and CDR2 SASEGT. CDR3 length: 16 residues. Trimming stripped 6 bases from V and 3 bases from J, with 20 bases between. The CDR3 DNA reads TGTGCCAGCAGCATACTAGGGAACAAGGGGTACACTGAAGCTTTCTTT. Translation gives CASSILGNKGYTEAFF.

At least ten counts were recorded for this clonotype. Written as DNA, the CDR3 is TGCAGTGCCCAAAACGCCGGGACAGGGGGGTCAATAAATTCACCCCTCCACTTT. Amino acids: CSAQNAGTGGSINSPLHF. The chain has TRBV20-1 and TRBJ1-6; 11 bases map to TRBD1. V lost 6 bases and J lost 7; bases outside the gene matches: 17. CDR1 and CDR2 (germline): DFQATT, SNEGSKA (reference sequence). The CDR3 covers 18 residues.

This clonotype was detected ten times or more. The V gene is TRBV25-1, the J gene TRBJ1-2; 8 positions match TRBD1. The CDR3 contains 13 residues. Germline assignment: CDR1 MGHDK and CDR2 SYGVNS. After removal of 8 bases from V and 4 bases from J, the junction contained 6 bases not matched to a gene. The CDR3 DNA reads TGTGCCAGCTCAGGGGGCGCGGGCTATGGCTACACCTTC. This gives the protein CASSGGAGYGYTF.

The table lists this clonotype with many counts. The chain uses TRBV6-4 and TRBJ2-7; the D is unclear. The CDR3 spans 15 residues. Germline CDR1 MRHNA, CDR2 SNTAGT. Trimming shortened V by 5 bases and J by 0 bases, and 14 bases separated the two germline ends. CDR3 sequence (DNA): TGTGCCAGCAGTAGCCGTGAGATACTCTCCTACGAGCAGTACTTC. It is translated as CASSSREILSYEQYF.

This clonotype was detected ten times or more. The V gene is TRBV27, the J gene TRBJ1-2, with 10 bases lining up with TRBD1. The V gene's germline CDR1 is MNHEY and CDR2 SMNVEV (reference sequence). Trimming cost V 6 bases and J 7 bases; bases outside gene matches: 8. The CDR3 totals 14 residues. The CDR3 loop reads CASSPGTGESGYTF. The CDR3 bases are TGTGCCAGCAGCCCGGGGACAGGGGAGAGTGGCTACACCTTC.

The chain recombines TRBV6-1 with TRBJ1-5; 7 nucleotides line up with TRBD1. Germline V gene data show CDR1 as MNHNS and CDR2 as SASEGT. The CDR3 covers 13 residues. V lost 10 bases and J lost 5; bases outside the gene matches: 8. CDR3 residues: CAMKGARDQPQHF. CDR3 DNA: TGTGCCATGAAGGGGGCGCGGGATCAGCCCCAGCATTTT.

This clonotype was detected many times. The rearrangement uses TRBV29-1 and TRBJ2-7, with D tentatively TRBD1 (6 bases). The CDR3 extends over 13 amino acids. Germline CDR1 SQVTM, CDR2 ANQGSEA. Trimming took off 7 bases at V and 2 bases at J, with 15 bases between the two ends. CDR3 coding DNA: TGCAGCGCAACAGGGTCTTCTACCTACGAGCAGTACTTC. Encoded protein: CSATGSSTYEQYF.

This clonotype was seen at least ten times. The genes are TRBV6-1 and TRBJ2-7; D might be TRBD1 or TRBD2, each matching 5 bases. CDR3 length: 15 residues. The germline V gene encodes CDR1 MNHNS and CDR2 SASEGT. V was clipped by 7 bases and J by 0 bases, with 16 bases between them. The CDR3 sequence: CASTENGTSSYEQYF. The CDR3 nucleotides read TGTGCCAGCACCGAGAACGGGACGAGCTCCTACGAGCAGTACTTC.

This clonotype was observed a handful of times. A read error may be the cause here, since a much bigger clone is one base away. The V call is TRBV5-5, the J call TRBJ1-5; 10 nucleotides align to TRBD1. V shed 4 bases, J shed 5 bases, and the junction held 9 bases outside the gene matches. Germline V gives CDR1 SGHKS, CDR2 YYEKEE (reference sequence). CDR3 length: 16 amino acids. DNA of the CDR3: TGTGCCAGCAGCCCTGGGACAGGGGTCTCCTATCAGCCCCAGCATTTT. It codes for CASSPGTGVSYQPQHF.

In the case of this clonotype: A far larger clone is one nucleotide away, so this likely arose from a read error. The gene calls are TRBV12-3 or TRBV12-4 and TRBJ2-5, with 10 bases lining up with TRBD1. This CDR3 is built from 16 residues. CDR3 sequence: CASSSHRDRGPTCQCF. DNA for the CDR3: TGTGCCAGCAGTTCCCACCGGGACAGGGGCCCAACGTGTCAGTGCTTC.

At least ten counts were recorded for this clonotype. This chain joins TRBV7-9 and TRBJ2-3; 8 positions match TRBD2. With V trimmed by 5 bases and J by 2 bases, 15 bases remained unmatched. Germline V gene data show CDR1 as SEHNR and CDR2 as FQNEAQ (reference sequence). The CDR3 contains 18 residues. The CDR3 coding sequence is TGTGCCAGCAGCCCGAACCCCACACTAGCGGTGATCACAGATACGCAGTATTTT. It yields the protein CASSPNPTLAVITDTQYF.

This clonotype was seen many times. This chain links TRBV11-3 with TRBJ2-1, with D hard to call. The germline CDR1 and CDR2 sequences are SGHNT and YENEEA. V dropped 0 bases and J dropped 4 bases, with 4 bases sitting between them. The CDR3 extends over 13 amino acids. CDR3 coding DNA: TGTGCCAGCAGCTTAGACCAATACAATGAGCAGTTCTTC. This codes for CASSLDQYNEQFF.

This clonotype occurred many times. The chain uses TRBV18 and TRBJ1-6; no definite D call. From germline, CDR1 is KGHSH and CDR2 LQKENI. Trimming took 1 base from V and 6 from J, leaving 7 bases between them. This CDR3 has 14 residues. CDR3 nucleotide sequence: TGTGCCAGCTCACCACAGGGATCTAATTCACCCCTCCACTTT. Its protein product is CASSPQGSNSPLHF.

This clonotype was counted at least ten times. The chain uses TRBV7-9 and TRBJ1-1; D unclear. CDR1 and CDR2 (germline): SEHNR, FQNEAQ (reference sequence). The ends were cut back, 3 bases at V and 0 bases at J, with 8 bases in the middle. This CDR3 contains 14 residues. The CDR3 spells CASSLPFLNTEAFF. The CDR3 nucleotides are TGTGCCAGCAGCTTGCCGTTCTTGAACACTGAAGCTTTCTTT.

This clonotype was seen at least ten times. The chain employs TRBV20-1 and TRBJ1-2, with 8 nucleotides matching TRBD1. From germline, CDR1 is DFQATT and CDR2 SNEGSKA (reference sequence). This CDR3 region has 13 residues. The V gene end was trimmed by 6 bases and the J gene end by 5 bases; junction bases not matched to a gene: 8. The CDR3 region has the DNA TGCAGTGCATCAGGGGGCGCGGATTATGGCTACACCTTC. This sequence encodes CSASGGADYGYTF.

The chain joins TRBV4-1 to TRBJ1-5, with 7 bases lining up with TRBD1. This CDR3 is built from 16 residues. Germline V CDR1 and CDR2: MGHRA, YSYEKL. J lost 2 bases, V lost 4 bases, and 8 bases had no gene match. The CDR3 DNA is TGCGCCAGCAGCCCAAGGATAGGGGGCGGCAATCAGCCCCAGCATTTT. This sequence encodes CASSPRIGGGNQPQHF.

This clonotype was observed many times. This rearrangement joins TRBV3-1 to TRBJ1-1; TRBD1 matches at 7 bases. The germline CDR1 and CDR2 sequences are LGHDT and YNNKEL (reference sequence). CDR3 length: 15 amino acids. Trimming took 4 bases from V and 3 from J; bases not matched to a gene: 8. As DNA, the CDR3 is TGTGCCAGCAGCCCCATCAGGGGGGGTTACACTGAAGCTTTCTTT. As protein: CASSPIRGGYTEAFF.

This clonotype was counted many times. The V call is TRBV6-1, the J call TRBJ2-3; 11 nucleotides line up with TRBD2. Trimming removed 4 bases from V and 3 bases from J; junction bases left unmatched: 9. From germline, CDR1 is MNHNS and CDR2 SASEGT. This CDR3 is 17 amino acids long. CDR3 coding DNA: TGTGCCAGCAGTGCCACCTATCTAGCGGGGGGTACAGATACGCAGTATTTT. It yields the protein CASSATYLAGGTDTQYF.

This clonotype was seen ten or more times. The chain employs TRBV9 and TRBJ1-2, with D unclear. The CDR3 is made up of 14 amino acids. Germline values: CDR1 SGDLS, CDR2 YYNGEE. Between the trimmed V and J ends, which lost 0 bases and 4 bases, there was a span of 10 bases. The CDR3 region has the DNA TGTGCCAGCAGCGTAGTCAGGTCGAGCTATGGCTACACCTTC. It translates to CASSVVRSSYGYTF. Combining the CDR3 with reference TRBV9 and TRBJ1-2 gives the whole variable domain DSGVTQTPKHLITATGQRVTLRCSPRSGDLSVYWYQQSLDQGLQFLIQYYNGEERAKGNILERFSAQQFPDLHSELNLSSLELGDSALYFCASSVVRSSYGYTFGSGTRLTVV.

This clonotype was recorded at least ten times. J is TRBJ1-1 and V is TRBV6-2 or TRBV6-3; D is unresolved. Looked up from germline, CDR1 is MNHEY and CDR2 is SVGEGT. Trimming left V 4 bases short and J 0 bases short, with 9 bases between. The CDR3 contains 14 residues. In DNA, the CDR3 is TGTGCCAGCAGTTTACGACTTTTGAACACTGAAGCTTTCTTT. Its protein product is CASSLRLLNTEAFF.